This T cell receptor beta chain was identified during a study of spatial heterogeneity in lung cancer. Whole-study context: Donors were some 72 untreated early-stage non-small cell lung cancer patients. Study-wide results and caveats: Ubiquitous expanded tumor TCRs surfaced in blood more at resection than they did at follow-up.

Time point specified: blood at routine non-recurrence follow-up after resection. The study sequenced unsorted whole RNA from tumor, nontumor lung or frozen PBMC. Carried by each TCR cDNA molecule was a unique molecular identifier. TCRdb re-called the 5' RACE reads with MiXCR, one entry per CDR3 protein. There are about 120,000 distinct CDR3 sequences in the sample; more than 10% occur only once, and roughly 15% lies in the top ten. In the case of this clonotype: The antigen is not known.

The sequence came from a male donor with early-stage non-small cell lung cancer. This sample comprised PBMCs, obtained at follow-up.

CDR3 in DNA: TGTGCCAGCAGCGGGACACATAGCAATCAGCCCCAGCATTTT. It translates to CASSGTHSNQPQHF. The V gene is TRBV6-2 or TRBV6-3, the J gene TRBJ1-5, with a tentative D call TRBD1 (6 bases). V shed 6 bases and J shed 0 bases, with 9 bases lying between them. Germline V lookup: CDR1 MNHEY, CDR2 SVGEGT. This CDR3 has 14 amino acids.